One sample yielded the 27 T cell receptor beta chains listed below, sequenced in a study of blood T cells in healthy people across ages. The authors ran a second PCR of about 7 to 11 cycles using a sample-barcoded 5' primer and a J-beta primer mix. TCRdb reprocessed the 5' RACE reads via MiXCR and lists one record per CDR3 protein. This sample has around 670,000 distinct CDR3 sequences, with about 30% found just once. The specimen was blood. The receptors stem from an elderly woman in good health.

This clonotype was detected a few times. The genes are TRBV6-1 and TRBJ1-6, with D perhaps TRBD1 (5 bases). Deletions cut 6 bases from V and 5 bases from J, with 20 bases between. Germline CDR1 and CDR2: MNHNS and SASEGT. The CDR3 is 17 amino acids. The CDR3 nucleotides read TGTGCCAGCAGCCCTCCTGTTACAGGCCAGGATAATTCACCCCTCCACTTT. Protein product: CASSPPVTGQDNSPLHF.

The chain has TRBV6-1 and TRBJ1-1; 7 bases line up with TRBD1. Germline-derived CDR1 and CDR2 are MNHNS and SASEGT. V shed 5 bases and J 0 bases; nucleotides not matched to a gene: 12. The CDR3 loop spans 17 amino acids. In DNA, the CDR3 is TGTGCCAGCAGTCGCTCCGGAACGACAGGGTTGAACACTGAAGCTTTCTTT. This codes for CASSRSGTTGLNTEAFF.

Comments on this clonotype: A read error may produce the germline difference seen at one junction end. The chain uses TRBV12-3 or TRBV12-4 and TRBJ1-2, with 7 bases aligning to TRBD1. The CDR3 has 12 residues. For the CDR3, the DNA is TGTGTCAGCAACCCAGGGGGGGGTGGCTACACCTTC. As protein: CVSNPGGGGYTF.

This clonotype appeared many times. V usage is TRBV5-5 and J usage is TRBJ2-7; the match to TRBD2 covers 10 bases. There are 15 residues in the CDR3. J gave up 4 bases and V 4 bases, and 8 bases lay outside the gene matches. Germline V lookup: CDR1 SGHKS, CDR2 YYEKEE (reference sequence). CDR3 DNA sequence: TGTGCCAGCAGCATTAGCGGGGGGCAACTTTACGAGCAGTACTTC. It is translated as CASSISGGQLYEQYF. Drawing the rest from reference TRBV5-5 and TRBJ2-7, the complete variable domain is DAGVTQSPTHLIKTRGQQVTLRCSPISGHKSVSWYQQVLGQGPQFIFQYYEKEERGRGNFPDRFSARQFPNYSSELNVNALLLGDSALYLCASSISGGQLYEQYFGPGTRLTVT.

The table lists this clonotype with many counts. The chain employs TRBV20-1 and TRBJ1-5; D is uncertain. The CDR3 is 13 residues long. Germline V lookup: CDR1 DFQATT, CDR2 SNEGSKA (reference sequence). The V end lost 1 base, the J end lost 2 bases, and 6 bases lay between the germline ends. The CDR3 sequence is CSARGLGNQPQHF. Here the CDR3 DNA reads TGCAGTGCTAGAGGTCTGGGCAATCAGCCCCAGCATTTT.

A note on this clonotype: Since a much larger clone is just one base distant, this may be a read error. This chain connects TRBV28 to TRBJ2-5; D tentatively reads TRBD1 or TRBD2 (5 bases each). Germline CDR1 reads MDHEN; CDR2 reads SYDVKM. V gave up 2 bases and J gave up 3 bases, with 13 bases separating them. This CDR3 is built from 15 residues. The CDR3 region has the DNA TGTGCCAGCAGTTTAGTGGGGACGGCGAAAGAGACCCAGTACTTC. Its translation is CASSLVGTAKETQYF.

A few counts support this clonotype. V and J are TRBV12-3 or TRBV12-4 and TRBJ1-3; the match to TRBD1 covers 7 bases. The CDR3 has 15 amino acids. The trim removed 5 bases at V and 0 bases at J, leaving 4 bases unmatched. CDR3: CASSPQGFSGNTIYF. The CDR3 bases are TGTGCCAGCAGTCCACAGGGGTTCTCTGGAAACACCATATATTTT.

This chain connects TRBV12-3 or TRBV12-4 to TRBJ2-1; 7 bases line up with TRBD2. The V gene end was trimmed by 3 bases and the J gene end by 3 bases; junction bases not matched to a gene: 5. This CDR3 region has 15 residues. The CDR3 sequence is CASSFQLANYNEQFF. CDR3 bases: TGTGCCAGCAGTTTTCAACTAGCGAACTACAATGAGCAGTTCTTC.

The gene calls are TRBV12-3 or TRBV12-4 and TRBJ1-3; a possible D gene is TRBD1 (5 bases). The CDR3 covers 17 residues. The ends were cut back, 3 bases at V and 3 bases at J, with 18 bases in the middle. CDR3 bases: TGTGCCAGCAGTTTCCAGGGATTTGAATTCGGTGGAAACACCATATATTTT. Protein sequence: CASSFQGFEFGGNTIYF.

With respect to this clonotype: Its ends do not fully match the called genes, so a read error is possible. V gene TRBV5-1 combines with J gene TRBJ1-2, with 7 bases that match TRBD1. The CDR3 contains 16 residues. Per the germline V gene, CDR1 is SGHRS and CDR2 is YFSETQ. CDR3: CASSLDARGFNYGCTF. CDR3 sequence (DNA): TGCGCCAGCAGCTTGGATGCCAGGGGGTTTAACTATGGCTGCACCTTC. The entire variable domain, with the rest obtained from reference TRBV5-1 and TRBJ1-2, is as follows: KAGVTQTPRYLIKTRGQQVTLSCSPISGHRSVSWYQQTPGQGLQFLFEYFSETQRNKGNFPGRFSGRQFSNSRSEMNVSTLELGDSALYLCASSLDARGFNYGCTFGSGTRLTVV.

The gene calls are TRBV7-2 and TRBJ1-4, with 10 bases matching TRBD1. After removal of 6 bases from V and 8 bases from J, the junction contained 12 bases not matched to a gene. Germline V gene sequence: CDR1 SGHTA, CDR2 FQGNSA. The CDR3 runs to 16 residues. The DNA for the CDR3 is TGTGCCAGCAGACCACCGACAGGGGGCAATGACGAAAAACTGTTTTTT. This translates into CASRPPTGGNDEKLFF.

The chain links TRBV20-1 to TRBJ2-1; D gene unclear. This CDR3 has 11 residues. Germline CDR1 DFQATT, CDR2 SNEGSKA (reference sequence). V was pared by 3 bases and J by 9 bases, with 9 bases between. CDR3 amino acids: CSASLPGEQFF. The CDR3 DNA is TGCAGTGCTAGCTTACCGGGTGAGCAGTTCTTC.

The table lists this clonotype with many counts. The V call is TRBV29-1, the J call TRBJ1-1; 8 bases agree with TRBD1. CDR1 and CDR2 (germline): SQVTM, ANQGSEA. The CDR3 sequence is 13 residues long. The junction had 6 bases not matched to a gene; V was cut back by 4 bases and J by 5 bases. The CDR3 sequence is CSVALDRGTEAFF. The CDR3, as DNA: TGCAGCGTTGCTTTAGACAGGGGTACTGAAGCTTTCTTT.

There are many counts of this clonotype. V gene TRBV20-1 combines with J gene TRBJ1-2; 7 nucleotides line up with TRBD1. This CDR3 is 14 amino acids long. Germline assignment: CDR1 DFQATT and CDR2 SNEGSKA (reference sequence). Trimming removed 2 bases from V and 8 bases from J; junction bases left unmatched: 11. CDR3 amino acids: CSARKVTGVRGYTF. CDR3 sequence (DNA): TGCAGTGCTAGAAAAGTAACAGGGGTTAGGGGCTACACCTTC.

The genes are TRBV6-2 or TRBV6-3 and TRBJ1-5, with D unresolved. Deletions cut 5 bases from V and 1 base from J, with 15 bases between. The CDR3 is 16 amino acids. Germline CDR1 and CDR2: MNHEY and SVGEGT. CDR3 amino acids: CASSHGVPRSNQPQHF. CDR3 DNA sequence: TGTGCCAGCAGTCACGGGGTGCCGAGGAGCAATCAGCCCCAGCATTTT.

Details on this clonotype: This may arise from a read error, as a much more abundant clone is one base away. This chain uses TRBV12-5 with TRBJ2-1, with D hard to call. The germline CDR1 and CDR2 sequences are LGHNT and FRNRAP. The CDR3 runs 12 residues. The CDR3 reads CAGGFLSSEQFF. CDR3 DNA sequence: TGTGCTGGTGGTTTCCTGAGCAGCGAGCAGTTCTTC. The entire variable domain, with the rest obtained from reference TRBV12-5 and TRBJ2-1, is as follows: DARVTQTPRHKVTEMGQEVTMRCQPILGHNTVFWYRQTMMQGLELLAYFRNRAPLDDSGMPKDRFSAEMPDATLATLKIQPSEPRDSAVYFCAGGFLSSEQFFGPGTRLTVL.

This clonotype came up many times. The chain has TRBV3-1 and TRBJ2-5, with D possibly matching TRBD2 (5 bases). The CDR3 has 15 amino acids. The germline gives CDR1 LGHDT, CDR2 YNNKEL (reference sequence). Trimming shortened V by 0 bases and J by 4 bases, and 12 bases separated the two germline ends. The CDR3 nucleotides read TGTGCCAGCAGCCAAGATCCCGGGGTTGGAGAGACCCAGTACTTC. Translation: CASSQDPGVGETQYF.

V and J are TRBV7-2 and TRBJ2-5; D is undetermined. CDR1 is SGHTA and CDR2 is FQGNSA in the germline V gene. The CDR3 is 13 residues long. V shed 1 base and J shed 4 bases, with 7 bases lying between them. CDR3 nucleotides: TGTGCCAGCAGCTTAGAAACCCTAGAGACCCAGTACTTC. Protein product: CASSLETLETQYF.

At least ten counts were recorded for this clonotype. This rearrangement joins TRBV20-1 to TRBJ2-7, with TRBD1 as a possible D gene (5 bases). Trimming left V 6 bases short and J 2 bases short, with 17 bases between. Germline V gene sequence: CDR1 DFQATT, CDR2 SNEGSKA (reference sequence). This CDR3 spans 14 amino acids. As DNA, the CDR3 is TGCAGTGCCCAAACACAGGCAACGACCTACGAGCAGTACTTC. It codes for CSAQTQATTYEQYF.

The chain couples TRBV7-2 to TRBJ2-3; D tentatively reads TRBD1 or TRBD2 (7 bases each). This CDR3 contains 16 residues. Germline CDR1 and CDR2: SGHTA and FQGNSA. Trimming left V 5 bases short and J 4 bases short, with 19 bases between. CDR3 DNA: TGTGCCAGCAGCCTGGGCGCAGGGGGGGTGGCAGATACGCAGTATTTT. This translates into CASSLGAGGVADTQYF.

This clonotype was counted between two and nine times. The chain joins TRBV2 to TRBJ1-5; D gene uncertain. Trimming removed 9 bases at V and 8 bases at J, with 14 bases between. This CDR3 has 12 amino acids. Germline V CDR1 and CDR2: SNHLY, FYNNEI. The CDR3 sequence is CASSRLAEPQHF. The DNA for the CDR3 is TGTGCCAGTAGCCGGCTCGCGGAGCCCCAGCATTTT.

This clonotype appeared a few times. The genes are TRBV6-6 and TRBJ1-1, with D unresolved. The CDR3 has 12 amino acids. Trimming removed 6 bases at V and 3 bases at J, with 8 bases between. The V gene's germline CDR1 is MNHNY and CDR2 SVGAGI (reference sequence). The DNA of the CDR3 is TGTGCCAGCAGAGCGGGAGACACTGAAGCTTTCTTT. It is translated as CASRAGDTEAFF.

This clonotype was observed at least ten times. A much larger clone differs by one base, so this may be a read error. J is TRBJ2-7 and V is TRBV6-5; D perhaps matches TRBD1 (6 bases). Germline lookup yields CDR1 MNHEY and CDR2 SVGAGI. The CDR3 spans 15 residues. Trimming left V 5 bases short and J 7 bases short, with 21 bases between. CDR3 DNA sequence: TGTGCCAGCAGTCCGCTAGGGGGAACTTACAATGAGCAGTACTTC. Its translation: CASSPLGGTYNEQYF.

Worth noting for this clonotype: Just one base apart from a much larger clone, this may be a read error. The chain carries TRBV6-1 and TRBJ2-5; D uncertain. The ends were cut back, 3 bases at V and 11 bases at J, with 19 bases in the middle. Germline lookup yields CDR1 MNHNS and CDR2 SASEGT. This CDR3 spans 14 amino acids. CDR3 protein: CASSDLGVYNEQYF. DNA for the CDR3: TGTGCCAGCAGTGACCTGGGTGTTTACAATGAGCAGTACTTC.

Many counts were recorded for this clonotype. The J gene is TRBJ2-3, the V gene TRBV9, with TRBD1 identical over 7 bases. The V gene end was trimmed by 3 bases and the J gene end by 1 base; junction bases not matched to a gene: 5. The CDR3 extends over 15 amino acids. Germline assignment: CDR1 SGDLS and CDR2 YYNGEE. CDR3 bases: TGTGCCAGCAGCGGCCGGGACAGACGCACAGATACGCAGTATTTT. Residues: CASSGRDRRTDTQYF. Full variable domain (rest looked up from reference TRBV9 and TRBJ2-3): DSGVTQTPKHLITATGQRVTLRCSPRSGDLSVYWYQQSLDQGLQFLIQYYNGEERAKGNILERFSAQQFPDLHSELNLSSLELGDSALYFCASSGRDRRTDTQYFGPGTRLTVL.

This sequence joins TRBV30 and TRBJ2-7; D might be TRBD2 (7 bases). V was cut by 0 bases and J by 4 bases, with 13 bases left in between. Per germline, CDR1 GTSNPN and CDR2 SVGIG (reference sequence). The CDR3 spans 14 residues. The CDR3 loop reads CAWSVRGATYEQYF. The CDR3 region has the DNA TGTGCCTGGAGTGTACGGGGGGCAACTTACGAGCAGTACTTC.

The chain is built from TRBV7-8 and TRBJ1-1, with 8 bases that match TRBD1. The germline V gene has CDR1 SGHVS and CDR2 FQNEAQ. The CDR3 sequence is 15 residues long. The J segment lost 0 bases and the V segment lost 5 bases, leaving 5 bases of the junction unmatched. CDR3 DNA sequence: TGTGCCAGCAGCGTGTACAGGGGGGTGAACACTGAAGCTTTCTTT. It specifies CASSVYRGVNTEAFF.